This T cell receptor beta chain was captured by sequencing in a study of blood T cell repertoires in COVID-19. Overall study: Sites in the United States, Italy and Spain provided acute and convalescent COVID-19 samples.

Enrollment of patients from Seattle took place during active infection, with longitudinal follow-up. In the authors' workflow: Reference gene primers were amplified, and this amplification served to estimate nucleated cell counts. Data came from immunoSEQ multiplex PCR; TCRdb stores just in-frame clones and leaves some out. D and trimming were read from the DNA, whereas the V and J calls and clone size are those reported in that table. The sample yields 200,000 to 250,000 clones, under 90% seen once. The CDR3 totals 16 residues. Germline V gives CDR1 SGDLS, CDR2 YYNGEE. Trimming removed 3 bases from V and 5 bases from J, with 15 bases in between.

Sequencing was performed on peripheral blood. This clonotype was sampled from an elderly woman with COVID-19, enrolled during active disease. The rearrangement joins TRBV9 to TRBJ1-6; perhaps TRBD1 as D (5 bases). CDR3 residues: CASSGPAGQNNSPLHF. DNA of the CDR3: TGTGCCAGCAGCGGCCCTGCAGGGCAGAATAATTCACCCCTCCACTTT. Looking up the rest from reference TRBV9 and TRBJ1-6 gives the full variable domain: DSGVTQTPKHLITATGQRVTLRCSPRSGDLSVYWYQQSLDQGLQFLIQYYNGEERAKGNILERFSAQQFPDLHSELNLSSLELGDSALYFCASSGPAGQNNSPLHFGNGTRLTVT.